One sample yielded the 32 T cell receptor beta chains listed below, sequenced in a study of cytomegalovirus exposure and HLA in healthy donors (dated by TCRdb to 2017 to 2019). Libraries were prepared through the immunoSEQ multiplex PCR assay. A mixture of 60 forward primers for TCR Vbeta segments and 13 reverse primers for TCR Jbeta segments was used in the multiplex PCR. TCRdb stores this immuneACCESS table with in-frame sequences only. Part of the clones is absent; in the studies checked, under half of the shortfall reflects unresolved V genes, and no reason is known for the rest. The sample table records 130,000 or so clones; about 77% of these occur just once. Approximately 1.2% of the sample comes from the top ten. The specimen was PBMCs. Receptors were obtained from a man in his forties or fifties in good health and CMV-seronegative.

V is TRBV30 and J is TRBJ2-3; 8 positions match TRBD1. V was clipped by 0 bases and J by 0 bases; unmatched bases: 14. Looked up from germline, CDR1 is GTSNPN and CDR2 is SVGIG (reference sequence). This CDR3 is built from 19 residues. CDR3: CAWSVRGTGNTLSTDTQYF. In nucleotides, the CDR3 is TGTGCCTGGAGTGTCCGCGGGACAGGTAATACTCTTAGCACAGATACGCAGTATTTT.

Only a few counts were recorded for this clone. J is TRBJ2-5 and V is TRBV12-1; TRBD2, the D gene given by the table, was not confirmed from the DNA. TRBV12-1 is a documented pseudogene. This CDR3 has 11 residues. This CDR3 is CASSLQETQYF. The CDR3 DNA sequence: TGTGCCAGCTCTTTGCAAGAGACCCAGTACTTC.

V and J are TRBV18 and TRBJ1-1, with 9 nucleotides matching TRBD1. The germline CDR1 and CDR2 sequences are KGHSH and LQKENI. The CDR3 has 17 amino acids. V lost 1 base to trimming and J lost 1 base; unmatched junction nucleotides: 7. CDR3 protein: CASSPRGQGRGNTEAFF. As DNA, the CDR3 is TGTGCCAGCTCACCACGCGGACAGGGGAGGGGGAACACTGAAGCTTTCTTT.

The CDR3 nucleotides read TGTGCCATCAGCAGGGGCACTGAAGCTTTCTTT. Its translation: CAISRGTEAFF. The gene calls are TRBV10-3 and TRBJ1-1, with a tentative D call TRBD1 (6 bases). V lost 6 bases, J lost 4 bases, and 6 bases lay in between. This CDR3 contains 11 residues. CDR1 is ENHRY and CDR2 is SYGVKD in the germline V gene.

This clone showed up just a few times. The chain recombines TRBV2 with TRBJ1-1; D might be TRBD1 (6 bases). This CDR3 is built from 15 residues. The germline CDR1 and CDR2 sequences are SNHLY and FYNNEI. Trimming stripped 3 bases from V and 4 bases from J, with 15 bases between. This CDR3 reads CASSEGAAGSTEAFF. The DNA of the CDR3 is TGTGCCAGCAGTGAGGGGGCGGCGGGCAGCACTGAAGCTTTCTTT.

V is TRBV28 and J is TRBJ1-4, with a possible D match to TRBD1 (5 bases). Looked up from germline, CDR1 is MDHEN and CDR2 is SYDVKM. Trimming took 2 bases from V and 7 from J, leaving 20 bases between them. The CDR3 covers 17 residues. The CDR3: CASSLNPRVSNREKLFF. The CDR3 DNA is TGTGCCAGCAGTTTAAATCCCAGGGTATCCAATCGTGAAAAACTGTTTTTT.

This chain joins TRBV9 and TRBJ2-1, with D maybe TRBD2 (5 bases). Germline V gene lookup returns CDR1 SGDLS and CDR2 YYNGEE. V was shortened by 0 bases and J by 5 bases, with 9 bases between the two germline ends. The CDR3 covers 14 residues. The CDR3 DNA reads TGTGCCAGCAGCGTAGCTGGGAGAGACAATGAGCAGTTCTTC. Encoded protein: CASSVAGRDNEQFF.

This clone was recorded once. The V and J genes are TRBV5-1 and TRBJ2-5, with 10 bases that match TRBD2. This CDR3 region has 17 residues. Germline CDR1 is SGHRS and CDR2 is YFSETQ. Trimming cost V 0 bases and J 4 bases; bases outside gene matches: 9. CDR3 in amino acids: CASSLGGLAGVLETQYF. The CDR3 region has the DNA TGCGCCAGCAGCTTGGGTGGCCTAGCGGGAGTTCTAGAGACCCAGTACTTC.

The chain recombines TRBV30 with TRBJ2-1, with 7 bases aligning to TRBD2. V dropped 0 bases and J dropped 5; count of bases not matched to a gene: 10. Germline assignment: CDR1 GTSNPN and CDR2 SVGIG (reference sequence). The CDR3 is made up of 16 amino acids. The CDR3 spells CAWSVATSWKDNEQFF. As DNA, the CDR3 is TGTGCCTGGAGTGTAGCGACTAGCTGGAAGGACAATGAGCAGTTCTTC.

CDR3 sequence: CASSRPEGLEAFF. The CDR3 DNA sequence: TGTGCCAGCAGCCGTCCGGAGGGACTTGAAGCTTTCTTT. This sequence joins TRBV11-2 and TRBJ1-1; weak D call: TRBD1 (5 bases). Trimming took off 5 bases at V and 7 bases at J, with 14 bases between the two ends. The CDR3 is 13 residues long. Germline values: CDR1 SGHAT, CDR2 FQNNGV. Together with reference TRBV11-2 and TRBJ1-1, the CDR3 gives the full variable domain: EAGVAQSPRYKIIEKRQSVAFWCNPISGHATLYWYQQILGQGPKLLIQFQNNGVVDDSQLPKDRFSAERLKGVDSTLKIQPAKLEDSAVYLCASSRPEGLEAFFGQGTRLTVV.

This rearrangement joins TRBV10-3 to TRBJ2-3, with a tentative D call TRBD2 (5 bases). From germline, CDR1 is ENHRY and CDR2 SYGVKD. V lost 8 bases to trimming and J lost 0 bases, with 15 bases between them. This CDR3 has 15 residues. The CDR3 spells CAIAPSGTSTDTQYF. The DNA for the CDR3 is TGTGCCATCGCCCCCAGCGGCACTAGCACAGATACGCAGTATTTT.

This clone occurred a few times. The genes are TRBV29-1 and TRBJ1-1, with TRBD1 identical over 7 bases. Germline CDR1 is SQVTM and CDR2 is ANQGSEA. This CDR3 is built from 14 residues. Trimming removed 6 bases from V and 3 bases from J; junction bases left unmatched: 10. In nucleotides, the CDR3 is TGCAGCGTCCCCTTTGGGACAGCGGACACTGAAGCTTTCTTT. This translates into CSVPFGTADTEAFF.

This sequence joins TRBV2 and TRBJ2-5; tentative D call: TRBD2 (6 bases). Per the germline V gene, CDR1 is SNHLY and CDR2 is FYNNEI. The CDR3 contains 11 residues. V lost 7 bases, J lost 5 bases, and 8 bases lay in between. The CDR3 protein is CASTGDETQYF. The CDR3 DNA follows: TGTGCCAGCACGGGGGACGAGACCCAGTACTTC. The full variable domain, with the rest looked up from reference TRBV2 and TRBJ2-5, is EPEVTQTPSHQVTQMGQEVILRCVPISNHLYFYWYRQILGQKVEFLVSFYNNEISEKSEIFDDQFSVERPDGSNFTLKIRSTKLEDSAMYFCASTGDETQYFGPGTRLLVL.

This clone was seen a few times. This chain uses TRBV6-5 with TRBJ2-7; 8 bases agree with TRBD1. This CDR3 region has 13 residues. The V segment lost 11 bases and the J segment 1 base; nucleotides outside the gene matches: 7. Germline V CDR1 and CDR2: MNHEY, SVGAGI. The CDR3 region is CASSRTGSYEQYF. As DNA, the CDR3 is TGTGCCTCCTCACGGACAGGGTCCTACGAGCAGTACTTC.

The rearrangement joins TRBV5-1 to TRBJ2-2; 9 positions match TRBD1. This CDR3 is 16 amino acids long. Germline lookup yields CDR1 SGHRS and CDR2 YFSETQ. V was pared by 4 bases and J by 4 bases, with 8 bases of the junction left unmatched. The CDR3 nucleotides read TGCGCCAGCAGCGTAACCGGGACAGGGACCACCGGGGAGCTGTTTTTT. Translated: CASSVTGTGTTGELFF.

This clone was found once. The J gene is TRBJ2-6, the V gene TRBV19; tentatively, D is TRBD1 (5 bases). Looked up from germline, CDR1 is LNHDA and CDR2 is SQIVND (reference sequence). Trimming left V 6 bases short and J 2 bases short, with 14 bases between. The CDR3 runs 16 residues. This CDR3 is CASRRQSQTGANVLTF. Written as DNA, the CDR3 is TGTGCCAGTAGAAGACAGAGTCAAACTGGGGCCAACGTCCTGACTTTC.

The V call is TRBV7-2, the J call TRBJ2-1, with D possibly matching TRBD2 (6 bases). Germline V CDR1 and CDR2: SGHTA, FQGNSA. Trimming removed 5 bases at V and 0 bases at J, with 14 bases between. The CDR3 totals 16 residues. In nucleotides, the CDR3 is TGTGCCAGCAGCCCCCTTAGCGGCGGCTCCTACAATGAGCAGTTCTTC. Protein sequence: CASSPLSGGSYNEQFF.

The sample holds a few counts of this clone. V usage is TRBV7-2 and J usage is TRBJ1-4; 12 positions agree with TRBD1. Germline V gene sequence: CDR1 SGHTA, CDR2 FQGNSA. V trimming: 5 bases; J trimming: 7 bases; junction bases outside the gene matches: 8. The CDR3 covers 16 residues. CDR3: CASSRRLGQGAEKLFF. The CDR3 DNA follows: TGTGCCAGCAGCCGCAGACTGGGACAGGGGGCTGAAAAACTGTTTTTT.

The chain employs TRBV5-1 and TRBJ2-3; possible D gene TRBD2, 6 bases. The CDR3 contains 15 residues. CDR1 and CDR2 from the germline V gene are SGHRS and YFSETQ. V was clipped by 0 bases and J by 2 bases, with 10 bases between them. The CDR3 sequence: CASSLESSDTDTQYF. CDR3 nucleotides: TGCGCCAGCAGCTTGGAGTCTAGCGACACAGATACGCAGTATTTT.

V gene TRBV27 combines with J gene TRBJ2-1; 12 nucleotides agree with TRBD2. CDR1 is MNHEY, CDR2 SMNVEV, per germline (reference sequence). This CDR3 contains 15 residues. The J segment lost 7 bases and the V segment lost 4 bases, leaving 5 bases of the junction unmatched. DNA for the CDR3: TGTGCCAGCAGTTCGACTAGCGGGAGATATAATGAGCAGTTCTTC. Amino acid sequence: CASSSTSGRYNEQFF.

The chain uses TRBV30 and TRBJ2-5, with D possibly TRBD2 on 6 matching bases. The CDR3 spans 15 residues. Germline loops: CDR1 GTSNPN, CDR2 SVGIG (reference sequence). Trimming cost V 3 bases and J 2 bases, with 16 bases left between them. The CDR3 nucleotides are TGTGCCTGGAGCCGGCGGGGCAGTCTACAAGAGACCCAGTACTTC. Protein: CAWSRRGSLQETQYF.

The CDR3 DNA reads as TGTGCCAGCAGTGGGGGAGGTCAGCCCCAGCATTTT. Protein: CASSGGGQPQHF. V gene TRBV6-1 combines with J gene TRBJ1-5; D uncertain. The V gene lost 4 bases and the J gene lost 6 bases, with 7 bases spanning the gap. Germline-derived CDR1 and CDR2 are MNHNS and SASEGT. The CDR3 is 12 amino acids.

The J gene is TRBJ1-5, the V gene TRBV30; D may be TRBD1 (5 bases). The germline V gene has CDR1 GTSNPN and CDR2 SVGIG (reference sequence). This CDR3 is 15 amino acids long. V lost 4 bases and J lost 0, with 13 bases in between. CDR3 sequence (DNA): TGTGCCTGGACAGGGCGTCCGACTAGCAATCAGCCCCAGCATTTT. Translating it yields CAWTGRPTSNQPQHF.

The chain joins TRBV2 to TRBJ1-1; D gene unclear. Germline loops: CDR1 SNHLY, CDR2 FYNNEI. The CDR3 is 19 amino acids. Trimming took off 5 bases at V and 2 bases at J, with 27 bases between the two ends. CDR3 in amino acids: CASSNPVTSTARLNTEAFF. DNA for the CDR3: TGTGCCAGCAGTAACCCGGTTACATCGACTGCCCGACTAAACACTGAAGCTTTCTTT.

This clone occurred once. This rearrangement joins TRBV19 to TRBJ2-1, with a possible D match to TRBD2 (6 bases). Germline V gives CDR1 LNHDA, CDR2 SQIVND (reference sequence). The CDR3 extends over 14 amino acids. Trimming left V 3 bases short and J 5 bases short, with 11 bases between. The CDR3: CASSMGGAHNEQFF. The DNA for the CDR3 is TGTGCCAGTAGTATGGGGGGAGCGCACAATGAGCAGTTCTTC.

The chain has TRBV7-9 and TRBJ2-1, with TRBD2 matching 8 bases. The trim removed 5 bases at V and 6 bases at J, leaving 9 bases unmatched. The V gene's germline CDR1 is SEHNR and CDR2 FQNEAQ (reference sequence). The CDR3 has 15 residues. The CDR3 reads CASSPQATSANEQFF. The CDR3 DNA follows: TGTGCCAGCAGCCCCCAAGCGACTAGCGCCAATGAGCAGTTCTTC.

The CDR3 here is CASSQGGRGYPDTQYF. The CDR3 nucleotides read TGCGCCAGCAGCCAGGGTGGCAGGGGGTATCCGGATACGCAGTATTTT. The chain joins TRBV4-1 to TRBJ2-3; 7 bases align to TRBD1. Germline-derived CDR1 and CDR2 are MGHRA and YSYEKL. The CDR3 has 16 amino acids. V shed 3 bases and J 6 bases; nucleotides not matched to a gene: 12.

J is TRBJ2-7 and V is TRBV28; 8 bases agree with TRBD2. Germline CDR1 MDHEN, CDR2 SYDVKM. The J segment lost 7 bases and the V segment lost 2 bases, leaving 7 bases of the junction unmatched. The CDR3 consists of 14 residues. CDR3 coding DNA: TGTGCCAGCAGTTTAGGCGGGAGGCAAGGGGAGCAGTACTTC. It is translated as CASSLGGRQGEQYF.

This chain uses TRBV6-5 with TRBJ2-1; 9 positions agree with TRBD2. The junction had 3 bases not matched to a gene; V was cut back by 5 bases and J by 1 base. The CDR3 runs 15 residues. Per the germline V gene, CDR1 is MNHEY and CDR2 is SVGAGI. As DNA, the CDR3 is TGTGCCAGCAGTAAGCTAGCGGGATCCTACAATGAGCAGTTCTTC. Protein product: CASSKLAGSYNEQFF.

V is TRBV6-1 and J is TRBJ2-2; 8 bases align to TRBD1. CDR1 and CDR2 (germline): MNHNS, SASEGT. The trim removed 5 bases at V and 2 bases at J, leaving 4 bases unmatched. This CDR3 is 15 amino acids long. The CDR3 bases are TGTGCCAGCAGTCAGACAGGGGCTAACACCGGGGAGCTGTTTTTT. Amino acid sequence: CASSQTGANTGELFF.

The CDR3 sequence: CASSQDPRNEQFF. The CDR3, as DNA: TGCGCCAGCAGCCAAGACCCGCGGAATGAGCAGTTCTTC. The chain has TRBV4-1 and TRBJ2-1; D remains unclear. Germline V gives CDR1 MGHRA, CDR2 YSYEKL. The CDR3 spans 13 residues. V lost 0 bases, J lost 7 bases, and 7 bases lay in between.

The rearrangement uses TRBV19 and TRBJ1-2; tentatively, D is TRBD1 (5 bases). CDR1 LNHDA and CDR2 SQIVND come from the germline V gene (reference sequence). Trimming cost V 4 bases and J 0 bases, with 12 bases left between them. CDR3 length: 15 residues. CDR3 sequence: CASSTSSTANYGYTF. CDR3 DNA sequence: TGTGCCAGTAGTACCTCGTCGACAGCTAACTATGGCTACACCTTC.